Sequencing of this TCR beta chain was carried out in a study of CD8+ T cells in alopecia areata. Notes on the study in general: An increase in clonality over normal scalp was evident in lesional scalp, especially alopecia totalis/universalis. Sequence data from scalp samples additionally include resident alphabeta T cells of normal skin.

RNA was extracted and reverse transcribed into cDNA as the sequencing template. The method was immunoSEQ multiplex PCR; TCRdb's version includes in-frame clones alone and lacks a portion of them. The profile shows about 140,000 clones, around 57% of them singletons. This clone was observed a handful of times. Its antigen is as yet unknown. Germline CDR1 is MNHEY and CDR2 is SVGAGI. J was trimmed by 8 bases and V by 6 bases; bases with no gene match: 9. CDR3 length: 14 residues. The V call is TRBV6-5, the J call TRBJ2-1; 8 bases line up with TRBD2. This sequence originates from a human donor in good health. The sequencing sample was made of CD4+ T cells sorted from blood. This CDR3 is CASSLGLASDEQFF. CDR3 DNA sequence: TGTGCCAGCAGCCTCGGACTAGCCTCTGATGAGCAGTTCTTC.